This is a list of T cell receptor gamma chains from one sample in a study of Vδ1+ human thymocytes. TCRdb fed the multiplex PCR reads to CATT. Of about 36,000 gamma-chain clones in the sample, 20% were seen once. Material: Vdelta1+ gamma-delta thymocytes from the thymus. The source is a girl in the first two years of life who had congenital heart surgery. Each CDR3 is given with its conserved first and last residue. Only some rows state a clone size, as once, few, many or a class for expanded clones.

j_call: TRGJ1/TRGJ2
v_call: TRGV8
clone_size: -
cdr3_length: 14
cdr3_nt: TGTGCCACCTGGGATAGACAAGTGGATTATAAGAAACTCTTT
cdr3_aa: CATWDRQVDYKKLF

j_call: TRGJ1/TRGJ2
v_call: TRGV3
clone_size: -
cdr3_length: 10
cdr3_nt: TGTGCCACCTGGGACCGGACGTGGCTCTTT
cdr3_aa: CATWDRTWLF

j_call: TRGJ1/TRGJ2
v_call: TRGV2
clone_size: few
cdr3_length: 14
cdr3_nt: TGTGCCACCTGGGACGGCCCCCAAGGGGGTAAGAAACTCTTT
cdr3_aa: CATWDGPQGGKKLF

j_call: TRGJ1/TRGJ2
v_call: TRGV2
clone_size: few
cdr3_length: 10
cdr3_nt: TGTGCCACCTGGTCCTATAAGAAACTCTTT
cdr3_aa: CATWSYKKLF

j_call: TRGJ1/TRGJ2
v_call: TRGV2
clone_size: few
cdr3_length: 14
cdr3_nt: TGTGCCACCTGGGACGGGCTGTTGTATTATAAGAAACTCTTT
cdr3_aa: CATWDGLLYYKKLF

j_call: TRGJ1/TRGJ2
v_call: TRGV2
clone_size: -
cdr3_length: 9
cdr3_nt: TGTGCCACCTGGGACAGGGAACTCTTT
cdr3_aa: CATWDRELF

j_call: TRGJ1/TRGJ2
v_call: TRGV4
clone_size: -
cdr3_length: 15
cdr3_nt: TGTGCCACCTGGGATTCCGCCACCCATTATTATAAGAAACTCTTT
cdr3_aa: CATWDSATHYYKKLF

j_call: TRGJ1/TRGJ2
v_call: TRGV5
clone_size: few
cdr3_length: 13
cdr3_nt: TGTGCCACCTGGGACAGGCTTACCTATAAGAAACTCTTT
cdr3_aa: CATWDRLTYKKLF

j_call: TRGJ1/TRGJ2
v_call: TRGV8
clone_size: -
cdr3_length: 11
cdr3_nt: TGTGCCACCTGGGATGAGGCGAAGAAACTCTTT
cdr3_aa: CATWDEAKKLF

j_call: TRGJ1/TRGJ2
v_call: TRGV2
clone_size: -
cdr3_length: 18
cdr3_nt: TGTGCCACCTGGGACGTTCCCCGGGAGCAGCCAAATTATTATAAGAAACTCTTT
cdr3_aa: CATWDVPREQPNYYKKLF

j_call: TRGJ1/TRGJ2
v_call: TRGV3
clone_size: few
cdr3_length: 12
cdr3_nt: TGTGCCACCTGGGACAGCTGGCATAAGAAACTCTTT
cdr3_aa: CATWDSWHKKLF

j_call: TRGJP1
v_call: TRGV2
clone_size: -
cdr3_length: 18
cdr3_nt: TGTGCCACCTGGGACGGGCGATCGGGGTGGGCCACTGGTTGGTTCAAGATATTT
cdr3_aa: CATWDGRSGWATGWFKIF

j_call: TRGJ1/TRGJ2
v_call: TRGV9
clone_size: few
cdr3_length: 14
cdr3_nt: TGTGCCTTGTGGGAGTCCTCGAATTATTATAAGAAACTCTTT
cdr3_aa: CALWESSNYYKKLF

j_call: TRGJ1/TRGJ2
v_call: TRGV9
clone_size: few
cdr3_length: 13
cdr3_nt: TGTGCCTTGTGGGAGCGGGATTATTATAAGAAACTCTTT
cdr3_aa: CALWERDYYKKLF

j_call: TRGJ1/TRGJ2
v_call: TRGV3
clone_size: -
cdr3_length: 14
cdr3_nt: TGTGCCACCTGGGACACCACGAATTATTATAAGAAACTCTTT
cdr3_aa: CATWDTTNYYKKLF

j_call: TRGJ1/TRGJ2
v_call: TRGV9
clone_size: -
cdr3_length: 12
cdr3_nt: TGTGCCTTGTGGTTCCCTGGGTATAAGAAACTCTTT
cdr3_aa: CALWFPGYKKLF

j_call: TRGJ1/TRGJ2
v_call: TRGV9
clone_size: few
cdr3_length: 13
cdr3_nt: TGTGCCTTGTGGGAGACCAGTTATTATAAGAAACTCTTT
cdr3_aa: CALWETSYYKKLF

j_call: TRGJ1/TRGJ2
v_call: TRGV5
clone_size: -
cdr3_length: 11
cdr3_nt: TGTGCCACCTGGGCCCCGCAGGGGAAACTCTTT
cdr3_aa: CATWAPQGKLF

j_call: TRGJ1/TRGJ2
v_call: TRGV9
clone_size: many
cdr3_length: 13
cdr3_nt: TGTGCCTTGTGGGAGGTGCACGGGTATAAGAAACTCTTT
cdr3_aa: CALWEVHGYKKLF

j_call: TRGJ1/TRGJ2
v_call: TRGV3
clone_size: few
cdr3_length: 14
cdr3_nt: TGTGCCACCTGGGACAGGGGCGATTATTATAAGAAACTCTTT
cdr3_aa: CATWDRGDYYKKLF

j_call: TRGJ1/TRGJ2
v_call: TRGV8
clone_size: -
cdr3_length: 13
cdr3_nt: TGTGCCACCTGGGATCCCCCTTATTATAAGAAACTCTTT
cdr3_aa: CATWDPPYYKKLF

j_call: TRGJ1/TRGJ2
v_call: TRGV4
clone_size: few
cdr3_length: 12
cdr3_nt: TGTGCCACCTGGGGACAGCCCGATAAGAAACTCTTT
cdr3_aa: CATWGQPDKKLF

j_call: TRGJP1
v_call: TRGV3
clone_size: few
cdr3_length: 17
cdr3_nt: TGTGCCACCTGGGACAGGGTTTTTTATACCACTGGTTGGTTCAAGATATTT
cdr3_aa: CATWDRVFYTTGWFKIF

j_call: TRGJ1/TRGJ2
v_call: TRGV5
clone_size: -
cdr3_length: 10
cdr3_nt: TGTGCCACCTGGCGAGGCAAGAAACTCTTT
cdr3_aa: CATWRGKKLF

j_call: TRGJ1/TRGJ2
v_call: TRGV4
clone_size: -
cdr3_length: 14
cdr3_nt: TGTGCCACCTGGCCCCCCGGCCCTTATTATAAGAAACTCTTT
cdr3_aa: CATWPPGPYYKKLF

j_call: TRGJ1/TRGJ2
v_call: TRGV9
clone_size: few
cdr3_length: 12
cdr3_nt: TGTGCCTTGTGGGATGATGACTATAAGAAACTCTTT
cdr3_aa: CALWDDDYKKLF

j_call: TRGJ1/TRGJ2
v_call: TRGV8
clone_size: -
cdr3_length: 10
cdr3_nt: TGTGCCACCTGGGTCTGGGAGAAACTCTTT
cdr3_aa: CATWVWEKLF

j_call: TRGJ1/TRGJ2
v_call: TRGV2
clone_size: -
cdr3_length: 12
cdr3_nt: TGTGCCACCTGGGACGGGCTGGGCTCTCCTCTCTTT
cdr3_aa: CATWDGLGSPLF

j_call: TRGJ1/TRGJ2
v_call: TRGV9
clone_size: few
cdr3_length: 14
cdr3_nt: TGTGCCTTGTGGGAGGCGAAAAATTATTATAAGAAACTCTTT
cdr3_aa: CALWEAKNYYKKLF

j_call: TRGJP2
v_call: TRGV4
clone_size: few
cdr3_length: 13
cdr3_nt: TGTGCCACCTGGGATGGGCCGGATTGGATCAAGACGTTT
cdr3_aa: CATWDGPDWIKTF

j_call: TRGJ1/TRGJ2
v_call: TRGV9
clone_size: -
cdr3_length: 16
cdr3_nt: TGTGCCTTGTGGGAGGTGCATATGGATACCGATTATAAGAAACTCTTT
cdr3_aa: CALWEVHMDTDYKKLF

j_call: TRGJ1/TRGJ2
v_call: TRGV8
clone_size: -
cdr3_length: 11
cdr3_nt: TGTGCCACCTGGGATAGGTCGACGTCACTCTTT
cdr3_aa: CATWDRSTSLF

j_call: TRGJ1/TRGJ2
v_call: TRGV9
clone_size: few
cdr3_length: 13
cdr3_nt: TGTGCCTTGTGGGAGGCACTAAATTATAAGAAACTCTTT
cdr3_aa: CALWEALNYKKLF

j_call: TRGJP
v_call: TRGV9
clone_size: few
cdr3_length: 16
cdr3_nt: TGTGCCTTGTGGGAGGCGAAAGAGTTGGGCAAAAAAATCAAGGTATTT
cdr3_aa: CALWEAKELGKKIKVF

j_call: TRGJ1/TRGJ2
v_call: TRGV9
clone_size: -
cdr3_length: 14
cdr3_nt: TGTGCCTTGTGGGAGGTCCCTATTTATTATAAGAAACTCTTT
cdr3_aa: CALWEVPIYYKKLF

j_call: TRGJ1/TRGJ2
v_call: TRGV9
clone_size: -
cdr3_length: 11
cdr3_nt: TGTGCCTTGTGGGCTGATCTCAAGGAACTCTTT
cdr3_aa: CALWADLKELF

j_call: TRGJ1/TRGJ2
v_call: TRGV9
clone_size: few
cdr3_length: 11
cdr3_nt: TGTGCCTTGTGGAGCTATTATAAGAAACTCTTT
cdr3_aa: CALWSYYKKLF

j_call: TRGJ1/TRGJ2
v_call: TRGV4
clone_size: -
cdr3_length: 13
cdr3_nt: TGTGCCACCTGGGACGCCCCCGGATGGAGGAAACTCTTT
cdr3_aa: CATWDAPGWRKLF

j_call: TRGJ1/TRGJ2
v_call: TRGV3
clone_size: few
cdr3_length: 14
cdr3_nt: TGTGCCACCTGGGACAGGTCGGTTTATTATAAGAAACTCTTT
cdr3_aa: CATWDRSVYYKKLF

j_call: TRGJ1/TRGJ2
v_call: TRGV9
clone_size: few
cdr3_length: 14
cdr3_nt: TGTGCCTTGTGGGAGATAACTCCTTATTATAAGAAACTCTTT
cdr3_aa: CALWEITPYYKKLF

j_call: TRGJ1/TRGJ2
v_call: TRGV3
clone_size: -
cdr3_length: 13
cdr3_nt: TGTGCCACCTGGGACAGGCGAGATTACAAGAAACTCTTT
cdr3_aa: CATWDRRDYKKLF

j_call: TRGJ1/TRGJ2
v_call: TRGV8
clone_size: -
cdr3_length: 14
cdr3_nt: TGTGCCACCTGGGATAGATCCCTTTATTATAAGAAACTCTTT
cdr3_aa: CATWDRSLYYKKLF

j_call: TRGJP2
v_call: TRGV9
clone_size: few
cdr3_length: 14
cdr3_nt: TGTGCCTTGCGGGATCGCGCCAGTGATTGGATCAAGACGTTT
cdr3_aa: CALRDRASDWIKTF

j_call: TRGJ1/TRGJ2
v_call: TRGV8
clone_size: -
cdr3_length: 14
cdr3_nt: TGTGCCACCTGGGCCCTACCTAGAGATTATAAGAAACTCTTT
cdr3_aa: CATWALPRDYKKLF